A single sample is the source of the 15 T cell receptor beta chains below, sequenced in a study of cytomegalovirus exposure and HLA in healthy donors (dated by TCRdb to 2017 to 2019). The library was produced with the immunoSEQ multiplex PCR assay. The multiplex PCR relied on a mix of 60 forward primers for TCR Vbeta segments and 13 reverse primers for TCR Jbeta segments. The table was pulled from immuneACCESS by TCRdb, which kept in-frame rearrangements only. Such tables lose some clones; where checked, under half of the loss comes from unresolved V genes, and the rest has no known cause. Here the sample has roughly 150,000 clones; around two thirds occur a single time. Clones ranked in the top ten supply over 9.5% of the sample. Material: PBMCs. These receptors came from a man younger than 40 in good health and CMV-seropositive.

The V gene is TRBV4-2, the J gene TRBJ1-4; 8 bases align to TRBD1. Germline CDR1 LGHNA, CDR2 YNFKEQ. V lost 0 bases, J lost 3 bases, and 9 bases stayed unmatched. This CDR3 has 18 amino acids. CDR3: CASSQDRSPRGPNEKLFF. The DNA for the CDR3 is TGTGCCAGCAGCCAAGACCGCTCCCCCAGGGGGCCTAATGAAAAACTGTTTTTT.

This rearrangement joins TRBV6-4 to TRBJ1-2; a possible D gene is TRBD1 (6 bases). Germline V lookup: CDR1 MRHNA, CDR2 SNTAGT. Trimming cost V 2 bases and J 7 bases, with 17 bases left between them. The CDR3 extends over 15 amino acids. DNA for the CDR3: TGTGCCAGCAGTGACGGGACACGAGAAAGTGGTGGCTACACCTTC. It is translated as CASSDGTRESGGYTF.

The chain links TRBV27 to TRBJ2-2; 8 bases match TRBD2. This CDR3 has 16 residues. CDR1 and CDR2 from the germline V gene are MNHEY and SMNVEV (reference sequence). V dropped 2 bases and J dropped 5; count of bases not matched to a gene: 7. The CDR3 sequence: CASSLRASGRTGELFF. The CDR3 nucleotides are TGTGCCAGCAGTTTAAGGGCTAGCGGGCGGACCGGGGAGCTGTTTTTT.

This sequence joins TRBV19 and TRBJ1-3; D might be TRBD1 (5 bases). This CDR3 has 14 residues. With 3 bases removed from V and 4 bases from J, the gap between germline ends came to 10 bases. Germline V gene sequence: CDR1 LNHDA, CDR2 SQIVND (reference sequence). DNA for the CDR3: TGTGCCAGTAGTATGTCTCAGGGCGGAAACACCATATATTTT. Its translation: CASSMSQGGNTIYF.

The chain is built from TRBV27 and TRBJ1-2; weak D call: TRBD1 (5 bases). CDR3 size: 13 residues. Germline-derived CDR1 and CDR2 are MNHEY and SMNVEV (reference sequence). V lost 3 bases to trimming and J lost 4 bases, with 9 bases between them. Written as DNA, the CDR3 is TGTGCCAGCAGTTTTATGCAGGGCTATGGCTACACCTTC. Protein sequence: CASSFMQGYGYTF.

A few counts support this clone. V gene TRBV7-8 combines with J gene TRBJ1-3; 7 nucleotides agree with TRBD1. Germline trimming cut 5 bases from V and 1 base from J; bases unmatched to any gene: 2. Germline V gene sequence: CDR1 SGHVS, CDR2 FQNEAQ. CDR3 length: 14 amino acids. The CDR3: CASSSRGSGNTIYF. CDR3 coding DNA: TGTGCCAGCAGCAGCAGGGGGTCTGGAAACACCATATATTTT.

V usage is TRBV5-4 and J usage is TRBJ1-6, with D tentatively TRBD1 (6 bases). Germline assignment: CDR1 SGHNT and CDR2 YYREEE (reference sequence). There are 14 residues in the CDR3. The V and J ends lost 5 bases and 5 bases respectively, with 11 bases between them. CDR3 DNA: TGTGCCAGCAGTTGGGGGCGGGATAATTCACCCCTCCACTTT. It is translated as CASSWGRDNSPLHF.

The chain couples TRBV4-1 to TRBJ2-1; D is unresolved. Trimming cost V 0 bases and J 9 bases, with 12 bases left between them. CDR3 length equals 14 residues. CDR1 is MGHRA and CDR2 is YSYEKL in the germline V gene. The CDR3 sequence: CASSQDRVSREQFF. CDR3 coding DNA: TGCGCCAGCAGCCAAGACCGAGTATCCCGTGAGCAGTTCTTC.

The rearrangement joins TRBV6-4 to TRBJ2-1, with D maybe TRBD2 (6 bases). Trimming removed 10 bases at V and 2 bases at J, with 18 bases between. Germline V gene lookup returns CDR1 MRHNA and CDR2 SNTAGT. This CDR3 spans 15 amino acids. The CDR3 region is CATQSKGTPYNEQFF. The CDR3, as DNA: TGTGCCACCCAATCAAAGGGGACTCCCTACAATGAGCAGTTCTTC.

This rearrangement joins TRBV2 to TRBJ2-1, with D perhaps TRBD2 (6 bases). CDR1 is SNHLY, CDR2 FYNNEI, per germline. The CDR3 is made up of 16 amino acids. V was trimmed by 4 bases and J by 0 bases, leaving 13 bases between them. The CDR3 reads CASSGGGTSSYNEQFF. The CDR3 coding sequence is TGTGCCAGCAGTGGGGGCGGGACGAGCTCCTACAATGAGCAGTTCTTC.

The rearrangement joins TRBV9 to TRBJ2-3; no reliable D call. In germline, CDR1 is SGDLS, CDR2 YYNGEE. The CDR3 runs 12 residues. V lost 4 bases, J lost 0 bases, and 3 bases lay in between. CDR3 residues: CASSPSTDTQYF. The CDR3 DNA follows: TGTGCCAGCAGCCCGAGCACAGATACGCAGTATTTT.

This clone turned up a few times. CDR3 nucleotide sequence: TGTGCCAGCAGTTCCCCGGGACAGGCTTATGGCTACACCTTC. This codes for CASSSPGQAYGYTF. The gene calls are TRBV6-5 and TRBJ1-2, with 8 bases that match TRBD1. The germline gives CDR1 MNHEY, CDR2 SVGAGI. V was clipped by 4 bases and J by 5 bases; unmatched bases: 6. This CDR3 is 14 amino acids long.

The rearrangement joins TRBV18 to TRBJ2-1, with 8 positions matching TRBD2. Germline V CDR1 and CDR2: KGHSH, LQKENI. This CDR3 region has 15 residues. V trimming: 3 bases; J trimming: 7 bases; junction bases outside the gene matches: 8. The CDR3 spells CASSPRGSGSNEQFF. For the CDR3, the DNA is TGTGCCAGCTCACCTCGAGGAAGCGGGAGTAATGAGCAGTTCTTC.

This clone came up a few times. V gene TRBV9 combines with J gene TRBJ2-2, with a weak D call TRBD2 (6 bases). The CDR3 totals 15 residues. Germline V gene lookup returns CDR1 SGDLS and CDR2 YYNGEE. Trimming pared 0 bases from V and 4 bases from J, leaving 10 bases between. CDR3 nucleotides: TGTGCCAGCAGCGTAGCGGGAGCTAGCACCGGGGAGCTGTTTTTT. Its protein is CASSVAGASTGELFF.

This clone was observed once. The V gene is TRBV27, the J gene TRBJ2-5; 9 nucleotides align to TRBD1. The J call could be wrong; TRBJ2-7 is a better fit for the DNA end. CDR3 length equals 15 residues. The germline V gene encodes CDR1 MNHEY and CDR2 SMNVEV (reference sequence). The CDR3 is CASSPPRDRVYEQYF. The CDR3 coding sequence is TGTGCCAGCAGTCCGCCCCGGGACAGGGTCTACGAGCAGTACTTC.